Below are 29 T cell receptor beta chains sequenced from a single sample in a study of T cells after posttransplantation cyclophosphamide. Treatment was busulfan-fludarabine conditioning, a marrow graft, and cyclophosphamide on days +3 and +4. The method was immunoSEQ multiplex PCR; TCRdb's version includes in-frame clones alone and lacks a portion of them. Found here are 15,000 or so clones, roughly nine tenths of them singletons; the top ten hold more than 0.45%. The source material was CD4+ T cells sorted from blood, sampled after allogeneic stem cell transplant with posttransplant cyclophosphamide. The receptors derive from a male patient between 60 and 69 years old who received an allogeneic stem cell transplant from a related donor and was CMV-positive. Among the T cells, some may be from the graft donor.

The genes are TRBV19 and TRBJ1-1; D ambiguous. Trimming shortened V by 2 bases and J by 3 bases, and 7 bases separated the two germline ends. CDR1 is LNHDA, CDR2 SQIVND, per germline (reference sequence). CDR3 size: 13 residues. Written as DNA, the CDR3 is TGTGCCAGTAGTATATCCTTGTACACTGAAGCTTTCTTT. Translation: CASSISLYTEAFF.

The gene calls are TRBV7-2 and TRBJ2-1; 16 bases match TRBD2. This CDR3 has 17 amino acids. The germline gives CDR1 SGHTA, CDR2 FQGNSA. Losses at the gene ends were 6 bases for V and 10 bases for J; bases not matched to a gene: 12. Written as DNA, the CDR3 is TGTGCCAGCAGACCGCCGGGACTAGCGGGGGGGCCATCCGAGCAGTTCTTC. As protein: CASRPPGLAGGPSEQFF.

The chain joins TRBV19 to TRBJ1-2; D uncertain. Per the germline V gene, CDR1 is LNHDA and CDR2 is SQIVND (reference sequence). The germline V and J ends were trimmed by 1 base and 3 bases, with 9 bases remaining between them. The CDR3 contains 14 residues. CDR3 sequence (DNA): TGTGCCAGTAGTATAGGTGGCGGGGACTATGGCTACACCTTC. Translated: CASSIGGGDYGYTF.

This rearrangement joins TRBV6-1 to TRBJ2-3; TRBD2 matches at 10 bases. The CDR3 extends over 16 amino acids. The V gene's germline CDR1 is MNHNS and CDR2 SASEGT. Trimming removed 4 bases from V and 2 bases from J; junction bases left unmatched: 6. The CDR3 here is CASSAHSGGFTDTQYF. For the CDR3, the DNA is TGTGCCAGCAGTGCCCATAGCGGGGGGTTCACAGATACGCAGTATTTT.

The genes are TRBV11-2 and TRBJ1-1; 8 positions agree with TRBD1. J lost 5 bases, V lost 1 base, and 0 bases had no gene match. The V gene's germline CDR1 is SGHAT and CDR2 FQNNGV. The CDR3 contains 13 residues. The CDR3 DNA reads TGTGCCAGCAGCTTAGGACAGGGGACTGAAGCTTTCTTT. Amino acids: CASSLGQGTEAFF.

The chain joins TRBV2 to TRBJ2-5; a possible D gene is TRBD1 (6 bases). CDR1 is SNHLY and CDR2 is FYNNEI in the germline V gene. The CDR3 contains 16 residues. V lost 4 bases, J lost 2 bases, and 17 bases lay in between. The DNA of the CDR3 is TGTGCCAGCAGTGTCCCCCAGGGGAGAGGGCAAGAGACCCAGTACTTC. The encoded protein is CASSVPQGRGQETQYF.

The chain has TRBV18 and TRBJ2-1; 12 nucleotides line up with TRBD2. Germline lookup yields CDR1 KGHSH and CDR2 LQKENI. The length of the CDR3 is 16 residues. Unmatched junction bases numbered 11, after V lost 6 bases and J lost 8 bases. As DNA, the CDR3 is TGTGCCAGCTCCCTAGGACTAGCGGGGCCGTCCGATGAGCAGTTCTTC. It translates to CASSLGLAGPSDEQFF. Full variable domain (rest looked up from reference TRBV18 and TRBJ2-1): NAGVMQNPRHLVRRRGQEARLRCSPMKGHSHVYWYRQLPEEGLKFMVYLQKENIIDESGMPKERFSAEFPKEGPSILRIQQVVRGDSAAYFCASSLGLAGPSDEQFFGPGTRLTVL.

The V call is TRBV28, the J call TRBJ2-2; 7 bases agree with TRBD1. J lost 6 bases, V lost 9 bases, and 10 bases had no gene match. This CDR3 is 14 amino acids long. CDR1 is MDHEN, CDR2 SYDVKM, per germline. The CDR3 here is CASVSGGSSGELFF. CDR3 bases: TGTGCCAGTGTTTCAGGGGGAAGTTCCGGGGAGCTGTTTTTT.

The genes are TRBV4-2 and TRBJ2-7; 14 nucleotides line up with TRBD2. The V segment lost 1 base and the J segment 4 bases; nucleotides outside the gene matches: 6. The V gene's germline CDR1 is LGHNA and CDR2 YNFKEQ. There are 17 residues in the CDR3. The CDR3 protein is CASSQGLGLAGAYEQYF. The CDR3 DNA is TGTGCCAGCAGCCAAGGACTGGGACTAGCGGGGGCTTACGAGCAGTACTTC.

This chain joins TRBV18 and TRBJ2-1; D is unclear. Germline CDR1 is KGHSH and CDR2 is LQKENI. Trimming pared 2 bases from V and 0 bases from J, leaving 5 bases between. This CDR3 spans 14 amino acids. CDR3 amino acids: CASSPASSYNEQFF. CDR3 in DNA: TGTGCCAGCTCACCAGCGAGCTCCTACAATGAGCAGTTCTTC.

The chain carries TRBV7-8 and TRBJ1-4; no definite D call. Germline values: CDR1 SGHVS, CDR2 FQNEAQ. V gave up 5 bases and J gave up 1 base, with 14 bases separating them. The CDR3 length is 16 residues. Here the CDR3 reads CASSVRGLGTNEKLFF. The CDR3 nucleotides are TGTGCCAGCAGCGTTCGCGGTCTAGGAACTAATGAAAAACTGTTTTTT.

The V call is TRBV9, the J call TRBJ2-3, with D hard to call. This CDR3 region has 13 residues. Germline CDR1 reads SGDLS; CDR2 reads YYNGEE. The V gene lost 2 bases and the J gene lost 0 bases, with 4 bases spanning the gap. The CDR3 is CASSVPSTDTQYF. The CDR3 bases are TGTGCCAGCAGCGTTCCTAGCACAGATACGCAGTATTTT.

Written as DNA, the CDR3 is TGTGCCAGCAGCTTAGTGGGTAGCGGGGGCTCCTACAATGAGCAGTTCTTC. Translated, it gives CASSLVGSGGSYNEQFF. V and J are TRBV7-2 and TRBJ2-1; the match to TRBD2 covers 9 bases. Trimming removed 1 base from V and 0 bases from J; junction bases left unmatched: 4. The CDR3 loop spans 17 amino acids. Germline loops: CDR1 SGHTA, CDR2 FQGNSA. Using reference TRBV7-2 and TRBJ2-1 for the parts outside the CDR3, the full variable domain is GAGVSQSPSNKVTEKGKDVELRCDPISGHTALYWYRQSLGQGLEFLIYFQGNSAPDKSGLPSDRFSAERTGGSVSTLTIQRTQQEDSAVYLCASSLVGSGGSYNEQFFGPGTRLTVL.

J is TRBJ1-6 and V is TRBV19; no clear D gene. The CDR3 has 14 residues. Germline CDR1 and CDR2: LNHDA and SQIVND (reference sequence). The ends were cut back, 1 base at V and 7 bases at J, with 8 bases in the middle. The CDR3, as DNA: TGTGCCAGTAGTATAGCACGGAGAAATTCACCCCTCCACTTT. Translation gives CASSIARRNSPLHF.

The V call is TRBV6-6, the J call TRBJ1-5; D remains unclear. The CDR3 is 12 residues long. The V end was cut by 6 bases, the J end by 6 bases, with 9 bases between. From germline, CDR1 is MNHNY and CDR2 SVGAGI (reference sequence). The CDR3 here is CASSSPPQPQHF. CDR3 nucleotide sequence: TGTGCCAGCAGCTCCCCCCCTCAGCCCCAGCATTTT.

The V gene is TRBV28, the J gene TRBJ1-5; 8 bases are shared with TRBD1. CDR1 is MDHEN, CDR2 SYDVKM, per germline. The V and J ends lost 4 bases and 2 bases, in that order; junction bases with no gene match: 4. The CDR3 is 15 amino acids. The CDR3 here is CASSSPGQGNQPQHF. The CDR3 region has the DNA TGTGCCAGCAGTTCACCGGGACAGGGCAATCAGCCCCAGCATTTT.

The chain joins TRBV19 to TRBJ1-4, with D perhaps matching TRBD1 (6 bases). This CDR3 region has 14 residues. Per germline, CDR1 LNHDA and CDR2 SQIVND (reference sequence). The germline V and J ends were trimmed by 2 bases and 3 bases, with 7 bases remaining between them. The CDR3 protein is CASSIPGANEKLFF. The DNA of the CDR3 is TGTGCCAGTAGTATACCAGGGGCTAATGAAAAACTGTTTTTT.

The J gene is TRBJ2-7, the V gene TRBV5-1; D may be TRBD1 (6 bases). V lost 2 bases and J lost 1, with 16 bases in between. This CDR3 has 16 amino acids. Germline CDR1 is SGHRS and CDR2 is YFSETQ. The CDR3 region is CASSLGARGFSYEQYF. CDR3 sequence (DNA): TGCGCCAGCAGCTTAGGAGCCAGGGGATTTTCCTACGAGCAGTACTTC.

The chain is built from TRBV9 and TRBJ2-2; TRBD1 might be the D (6 bases). CDR3 length equals 15 residues. In germline, CDR1 is SGDLS, CDR2 YYNGEE. Between the trimmed V and J ends, which lost 7 bases and 1 base, there was a span of 14 bases. The chain's CDR3 is CASGLQGGNTGELFF. CDR3 DNA: TGTGCCAGCGGCCTACAGGGCGGGAACACCGGGGAGCTGTTTTTT.

This clone was seen a single time. In DNA form, the CDR3 reads TGTGCCAGCACCTTTTCTCAGGGGGCGCAGGCTTTCTTT. Protein product: CASTFSQGAQAFF. The V and J genes are TRBV6-5 and TRBJ1-1, with 8 bases aligning to TRBD1. The CDR3 sequence is 13 residues long. CDR1 is MNHEY, CDR2 SVGAGI, per germline. V shed 7 bases, J shed 11 bases, and the junction held 12 bases outside the gene matches.

Points on this clone: The same CDR3 is also encoded by other DNA sequences in this sample. The V gene is TRBV5-4, the J gene TRBJ1-2; 12 nucleotides match TRBD1. Trimming at V came to 4 bases and at J to 8 bases, leaving 15 bases not matched to a gene. CDR3 size: 17 residues. Germline V gives CDR1 SGHNT, CDR2 YYREEE (reference sequence). In DNA form, the CDR3 reads TGTGCCAGCAGCACGACTGGGACAGGGGGCCGGACGGCCGGCTACACCTTC. Translation: CASSTTGTGGRTAGYTF.

The chain has TRBV7-9 and TRBJ2-7, with D possibly TRBD1 on 7 matching bases. V shed 1 base and J shed 6 bases, with 13 bases lying between them. Per germline, CDR1 SEHNR and CDR2 FQNEAQ (reference sequence). This CDR3 comprises 14 residues. The CDR3 nucleotides are TGTGCCAGCAGCTTAGGCCAGGGGGGCGCCGAGCAGTACTTC. Its translation: CASSLGQGGAEQYF.

The rearrangement links TRBV30 to TRBJ2-7; 7 bases are shared with TRBD2. This CDR3 region has 12 residues. The V gene's germline CDR1 is GTSNPN and CDR2 SVGIG (reference sequence). With 1 base clipped from V and 5 bases from J, the junction kept 2 bases outside the gene matches. CDR3 in DNA: TGTGCCTGGAGTGGGGGGGGACACGAGCAGTACTTC. As protein: CAWSGGGHEQYF.

The rearrangement links TRBV29-1 to TRBJ1-1, with 7 bases matching TRBD1. This CDR3 comprises 14 residues. V was pared by 0 bases and J by 0 bases, with 1 base of the junction left unmatched. Germline-derived CDR1 and CDR2 are SQVTM and ANQGSEA. CDR3 nucleotide sequence: TGCAGCGTTGAAGACAGGGGGATGAACACTGAAGCTTTCTTT. This encodes CSVEDRGMNTEAFF.

The rearrangement uses TRBV4-1 and TRBJ1-1; D ambiguous. The germline V and J ends were trimmed by 0 bases and 5 bases, with 22 bases remaining between them. There are 18 residues in the CDR3. Germline CDR1 MGHRA, CDR2 YSYEKL. The DNA of the CDR3 is TGCGCCAGCAGCCAAGAGGTTTCCGGGTTTGAGACGCGGACTGAAGCTTTCTTT. Translated, it gives CASSQEVSGFETRTEAFF.

V is TRBV18 and J is TRBJ2-1, with 11 nucleotides matching TRBD2. The trim removed 3 bases at V and 3 bases at J, leaving 4 bases unmatched. CDR1 is KGHSH, CDR2 LQKENI, per germline. The CDR3 contains 16 residues. CDR3 nucleotides: TGTGCCAGCTCACCTCCGGGGACTAGCGGCTACAATGAGCAGTTCTTC. This sequence encodes CASSPPGTSGYNEQFF.

The chain recombines TRBV2 with TRBJ1-2; D is unresolved. Germline CDR1 and CDR2: SNHLY and FYNNEI. The CDR3 consists of 15 residues. The V and J ends lost 2 bases and 8 bases respectively, with 18 bases between them. The CDR3 loop is CASSEYRLREFGYTF. DNA of the CDR3: TGTGCCAGCAGTGAATATCGTTTGAGGGAATTCGGCTACACCTTC.

The chain recombines TRBV6-5 with TRBJ2-7; TRBD2 is a possible D gene (6 bases). CDR3 length: 15 amino acids. CDR1 is MNHEY, CDR2 SVGAGI, per germline. Trimming stripped 0 bases from V and 0 bases from J, with 9 bases between. This CDR3 reads CASSYSGGSSYEQYF. The CDR3, as DNA: TGTGCCAGCAGTTACTCTGGGGGGAGCTCCTACGAGCAGTACTTC.

The chain recombines TRBV4-2 with TRBJ1-5; D unclear. Germline CDR1 is LGHNA and CDR2 is YNFKEQ. Trimming removed 3 bases at V and 4 bases at J, with 13 bases between. The CDR3 is 15 residues long. Here the CDR3 reads CASSQALSENQPQHF. The DNA of the CDR3 is TGTGCCAGCAGCCAGGCCCTCAGCGAGAATCAGCCCCAGCATTTT.